A single sample is the source of the 29 T cell receptor beta chains below, sequenced in a study of T-cell memory formation after mild COVID-19. MiXCR, applied by TCRdb to the 5' RACE reads, yields one record per CDR3 protein. The repertoire holds fewer than 200,000 distinct CDR3 sequences, with over 10% as singletons. The source material was PBMCs or a T cell subset sorted from them (not recorded which). The receptors come from a man aged 18 to 35 who had mild COVID-19 (a few samples of this study predate the infection). Cell type and time point are not known.

This chain joins TRBV7-2 and TRBJ1-4; no reliable D call. Germline V gives CDR1 SGHTA, CDR2 FQGNSA. This CDR3 is built from 16 residues. Deletions cut 4 bases from V and 5 bases from J, with 17 bases between. CDR3: CASSWTATQGNEKLFF. The CDR3 DNA follows: TGTGCCAGCAGCTGGACGGCCACCCAAGGGAATGAAAAACTGTTTTTT.

This chain uses TRBV20-1 with TRBJ2-3, with D possibly TRBD1 on 5 matching bases. V was clipped by 1 base and J by 1 base, with 18 bases between them. Germline assignment: CDR1 DFQATT and CDR2 SNEGSKA (reference sequence). The CDR3 covers 17 residues. The DNA for the CDR3 is TGCAGTGCTAGAGCATCAGGCAGGGTAGGGGGCACAGATACGCAGTATTTT. It codes for CSARASGRVGGTDTQYF.

In this sample, this clonotype turned up a few times. The chain carries TRBV20-1 and TRBJ2-2; 7 bases match TRBD2. CDR1 is DFQATT and CDR2 is SNEGSKA in the germline V gene (reference sequence). With 7 bases clipped from V and 7 bases from J, the junction kept 9 bases outside the gene matches. The CDR3 sequence is 13 residues long. The CDR3 here is CSGTRLAVGELFF. In DNA form, the CDR3 reads TGCAGTGGGACAAGGCTAGCGGTCGGGGAGCTGTTTTTT.

The J gene is TRBJ2-5, the V gene TRBV7-2; weak D call: TRBD2 (6 bases). This CDR3 comprises 14 residues. V dropped 5 bases and J dropped 10 bases, with 20 bases sitting between them. From germline, CDR1 is SGHTA and CDR2 FQGNSA. The CDR3 region has the DNA TGTGCCAGCAGCCCCACGGGACTGTCTACGAGCCAGTACTTC. Its translation is CASSPTGLSTSQYF. The entire variable domain, with the rest obtained from reference TRBV7-2 and TRBJ2-5, is as follows: GAGVSQSPSNKVTEKGKDVELRCDPISGHTALYWYRQSLGQGLEFLIYFQGNSAPDKSGLPSDRFSAERTGGSVSTLTIQRTQQEDSAVYLCASSPTGLSTSQYFGPGTRLLVL.

This clonotype was counted between two and nine times. The chain uses TRBV7-2 and TRBJ2-5; 10 bases map to TRBD1. Trimming removed 7 bases from V and 3 bases from J; junction bases left unmatched: 5. This CDR3 region has 14 residues. Germline CDR1 is SGHTA and CDR2 is FQGNSA. The CDR3 here is CASTRDRGEETQYF. Here the CDR3 DNA reads TGTGCCAGCACCCGGGACAGGGGTGAAGAGACCCAGTACTTC.

This clonotype was detected only a few times. The chain employs TRBV7-2 and TRBJ1-5; D uncertain. Trimming removed 3 bases from V and 9 bases from J, with 12 bases in between. Germline V gene sequence: CDR1 SGHTA, CDR2 FQGNSA. CDR3 length: 13 amino acids. Here the CDR3 reads CASSLETPGPQHF. The CDR3, as DNA: TGTGCCAGCAGCTTGGAGACCCCAGGGCCCCAGCATTTT.

This clonotype appeared many times. The genes are TRBV5-1 and TRBJ2-3, with D possibly matching TRBD1 (6 bases). The germline V gene has CDR1 SGHRS and CDR2 YFSETQ. Trimming took 4 bases from V and 5 from J, leaving 14 bases between them. This CDR3 spans 14 amino acids. The CDR3 coding sequence is TGCGCCAGCAGCGTGGGACACGGAGAAGATACGCAGTATTTT. The encoded protein is CASSVGHGEDTQYF.

This chain joins TRBV15 and TRBJ1-5; 7 bases are a match to TRBD1. This CDR3 contains 16 residues. J lost 2 bases, V lost 4 bases, and 8 bases had no gene match. Per the germline V gene, CDR1 is LNHNV and CDR2 is YYDKDF (reference sequence). The CDR3 coding sequence is TGTGCCACCAGCACCCGACAGGGTCGGGGCAATCAGCCCCAGCATTTT. It is translated as CATSTRQGRGNQPQHF.

A few counts support this clonotype. V is TRBV7-9 and J is TRBJ1-3, with unresolved D. The V end was cut by 3 bases, the J end by 1 base, with 13 bases between. The CDR3 loop spans 16 amino acids. Germline CDR1 and CDR2: SEHNR and FQNEAQ (reference sequence). The CDR3 DNA is TGTGCCAGCAGCTTCGTTCTACAGACATCTGGAAACACCATATATTTT. This translates into CASSFVLQTSGNTIYF.

In its sample, this clonotype was seen a few times. V usage is TRBV5-5 and J usage is TRBJ1-2; no definite D call. Germline lookup yields CDR1 SGHKS and CDR2 YYEKEE (reference sequence). The length of the CDR3 is 14 residues. V lost 6 bases and J lost 0, with 12 bases in between. CDR3 DNA: TGTGCCAGCATCAGAGGCAGTACTAACTATGGCTACACCTTC. It specifies CASIRGSTNYGYTF.

A few counts support this clonotype. The rearrangement uses TRBV7-2 and TRBJ2-2, with TRBD2 as a possible D gene (5 bases). The V end was cut by 4 bases, the J end by 6 bases, with 12 bases between. The length of the CDR3 is 14 residues. Per the germline V gene, CDR1 is SGHTA and CDR2 is FQGNSA. In nucleotides, the CDR3 is TGTGCCAGCAGCTCAGCCGCCGGGGCCGGGGAGCTGTTTTTT. Translation: CASSSAAGAGELFF.

There are a few counts of this clonotype. This rearrangement joins TRBV6-5 to TRBJ1-1; 7 bases align to TRBD1. There are 15 residues in the CDR3. V gave up 8 bases and J gave up 11 bases; unmatched junction bases: 20. Germline CDR1 and CDR2: MNHEY and SVGAGI. The CDR3 DNA sequence: TGTGCCAGCGGGAGAATAGCAGGGGGGTTCGGTGAGGCTTTCTTT. Translation gives CASGRIAGGFGEAFF.

V usage is TRBV19 and J usage is TRBJ1-1, with 10 bases matching TRBD1. The CDR3 has 15 amino acids. Germline V lookup: CDR1 LNHDA, CDR2 SQIVND (reference sequence). V dropped 4 bases and J dropped 4; count of bases not matched to a gene: 6. The CDR3 loop is CASSRDRGGVTEAFF. The CDR3 bases are TGTGCCAGTAGTAGGGACAGGGGAGGAGTCACTGAAGCTTTCTTT.

At least ten counts were recorded for this clonotype. The V and J genes are TRBV20-1 and TRBJ1-1, with unresolved D. The CDR3 length is 12 residues. Germline values: CDR1 DFQATT, CDR2 SNEGSKA (reference sequence). The DNA of the CDR3 is TGCATGGCCAGACGGCAGAACACTGAAGCTTTCTTT. Its translation: CMARRQNTEAFF.

This clonotype was counted between two and nine times. The chain couples TRBV5-1 to TRBJ1-1, with D possibly TRBD1 on 6 matching bases. This CDR3 region has 13 residues. The germline V gene encodes CDR1 SGHRS and CDR2 YFSETQ. V was clipped by 4 bases and J by 10 bases, with 17 bases between them. CDR3 nucleotide sequence: TGCGCCAGCAGCCCGACAGGCCTAGAGGGAGCTTTCTTT. Encoded protein: CASSPTGLEGAFF.

The chain uses TRBV4-2 and TRBJ2-5, with D unclear. Trimming stripped 3 bases from V and 5 bases from J, with 10 bases between. This CDR3 region has 13 residues. CDR1 is LGHNA and CDR2 is YNFKEQ in the germline V gene. CDR3 in amino acids: CASSQSVAETQYF. The CDR3 DNA is TGTGCCAGCAGCCAGAGTGTTGCGGAGACCCAGTACTTC.

This clonotype was seen at least ten times. V usage is TRBV5-5 and J usage is TRBJ2-5; 9 nucleotides agree with TRBD2. Germline V gene sequence: CDR1 SGHKS, CDR2 YYEKEE (reference sequence). This CDR3 region has 15 residues. The V and J ends lost 4 bases and 5 bases, in that order; junction bases with no gene match: 9. The CDR3 spells CASSPPGLAGETQYF. CDR3 DNA sequence: TGTGCCAGCAGCCCTCCGGGACTAGCTGGGGAGACCCAGTACTTC. Full variable domain (missing parts from reference TRBV5-5 and TRBJ2-5): DAGVTQSPTHLIKTRGQQVTLRCSPISGHKSVSWYQQVLGQGPQFIFQYYEKEERGRGNFPDRFSARQFPNYSSELNVNALLLGDSALYLCASSPPGLAGETQYFGPGTRLLVL.

V gene TRBV7-2 combines with J gene TRBJ1-6, with 7 bases that match TRBD1. V lost 4 bases to trimming and J lost 10 bases; unmatched junction nucleotides: 7. From germline, CDR1 is SGHTA and CDR2 FQGNSA. The length of the CDR3 is 14 residues. CDR3 sequence: CASSSQGVESPLHF. In nucleotides, the CDR3 is TGTGCCAGCAGCTCTCAGGGGGTTGAATCACCCCTCCACTTT.

This clonotype has ten or more counts. The chain couples TRBV5-1 to TRBJ2-3; D is undetermined. Per germline, CDR1 SGHRS and CDR2 YFSETQ. The CDR3 runs to 13 residues. The V end lost 0 bases, the J end lost 5 bases, and 7 bases lay between the germline ends. CDR3 DNA: TGCGCCAGCAGCTTGGTTTCGGGAGATACGCAGTATTTT. It is translated as CASSLVSGDTQYF.

The chain recombines TRBV2 with TRBJ2-5; D is undetermined. This CDR3 contains 12 residues. The V and J ends lost 6 bases and 5 bases respectively, with 10 bases between them. CDR1 is SNHLY and CDR2 is FYNNEI in the germline V gene. DNA for the CDR3: TGTGCCAGCAGGGGAAATCCGGAGACCCAGTACTTC. Amino acid sequence: CASRGNPETQYF.

This clonotype was seen many times. This chain connects TRBV5-6 to TRBJ2-5, with 11 bases matching TRBD2. V was clipped by 4 bases and J by 9 bases; unmatched bases: 8. The CDR3 contains 14 residues. In germline, CDR1 is SGHDT, CDR2 YYEEEE. CDR3 nucleotides: TGTGCCAGCAGCCAGACTAGCGGGGTCGGGCCCCAGTACTTC. Amino acid sequence: CASSQTSGVGPQYF. Variable domain in full (rest from reference TRBV5-6 and TRBJ2-5): DAGVTQSPTHLIKTRGQQVTLRCSPKSGHDTVSWYQQALGQGPQFIFQYYEEEERQRGNFPDRFSGHQFPNYSSELNVNALLLGDSALYLCASSQTSGVGPQYFGPGTRLLVL.

The chain employs TRBV5-1 and TRBJ2-3; D gene ambiguous. V was shortened by 2 bases and J by 6 bases, with 7 bases between the two germline ends. Germline assignment: CDR1 SGHRS and CDR2 YFSETQ. This CDR3 has 12 residues. The CDR3 sequence is CASSLGRDTQYF. The CDR3 DNA reads as TGCGCCAGCAGCTTAGGGCGTGATACGCAGTATTTT. The full variable domain, its missing parts supplied by reference TRBV5-1 and TRBJ2-3, is KAGVTQTPRYLIKTRGQQVTLSCSPISGHRSVSWYQQTPGQGLQFLFEYFSETQRNKGNFPGRFSGRQFSNSRSEMNVSTLELGDSALYLCASSLGRDTQYFGPGTRLTVL.

About this clonotype: This may come from a read error, since a much larger clone is one base off. The J gene is TRBJ1-1, the V gene TRBV30, with D unresolved. This CDR3 region has 15 residues. Trimming removed 5 bases from V and 0 bases from J, with 16 bases in between. CDR1 GTSNPN and CDR2 SVGIG come from the germline V gene (reference sequence). Written as DNA, the CDR3 is TGTGCCTGGGAACAGATCCTAGCTATGAACACTGAAGCTTTCTTT. It specifies CAWEQILAMNTEAFF.

The V and J genes are TRBV4-3 and TRBJ2-5; D unclear. The length of the CDR3 is 14 residues. Looked up from germline, CDR1 is LGHNA and CDR2 is YSLEER. With 1 base removed from V and 2 bases from J, the gap between germline ends came to 8 bases. CDR3 region: CASSQVAAQETQYF. The CDR3 region has the DNA TGCGCCAGCAGCCAAGTGGCGGCGCAAGAGACCCAGTACTTC.

This rearrangement joins TRBV5-1 to TRBJ2-1; possible D gene TRBD2, 6 bases. CDR3 length: 15 residues. Trimming shortened V by 5 bases and J by 2 bases, and 14 bases separated the two germline ends. The germline V gene encodes CDR1 SGHRS and CDR2 YFSETQ. The CDR3 nucleotides read TGCGCCAGCAGTTCGGACCGCGGGACCTACAATGAGCAGTTCTTC. Translating it yields CASSSDRGTYNEQFF.

This clonotype was seen a handful of times. The rearrangement uses TRBV12-3 or TRBV12-4 and TRBJ1-6; TRBD1 matches 7 bases. The CDR3 spans 13 residues. V lost 6 bases, J lost 11 bases, and 7 bases stayed unmatched. CDR3 in amino acids: CASSSRQGAPLHF. The CDR3 DNA is TGTGCCAGCAGCTCCAGACAGGGAGCACCCCTCCACTTT.

This clonotype was counted ten times or more. V and J are TRBV20-1 and TRBJ1-2, with D possibly matching TRBD1 (6 bases). Trimming stripped 7 bases from V and 3 bases from J, with 9 bases between. The CDR3 totals 11 residues. Germline V gene lookup returns CDR1 DFQATT and CDR2 SNEGSKA (reference sequence). DNA of the CDR3: TGCAGTGAGGGGGGAGACTATGGCTACACCTTC. It translates to CSEGGDYGYTF.

Regarding this clonotype: A junction boundary mismatches the germline segment, possibly from a read error. The CDR3 region has the DNA TGCAGTCCTAGAGCGGGGGGGCCCTACAATGAGCAGTTCTTC. Amino acids: CSPRAGGPYNEQFF. The gene calls are TRBV20-1 and TRBJ2-1; 10 bases map to TRBD2. Germline CDR1 reads DFQATT; CDR2 reads SNEGSKA (reference sequence). The CDR3 is 14 amino acids.

This clonotype was seen more than once but under ten times. The chain has TRBV7-2 and TRBJ2-2; 7 bases agree with TRBD1. Per germline, CDR1 SGHTA and CDR2 FQGNSA. The length of the CDR3 is 16 residues. The V and J ends lost 5 bases and 0 bases, in that order; junction bases with no gene match: 6. The CDR3, as DNA: TGTGCCAGCAGCATAAGGGACAGAGCGAACACCGGGGAGCTGTTTTTT. Translated, it gives CASSIRDRANTGELFF.